This T cell receptor beta chain was sequenced during a study of early T cells in non-severe SARS-CoV-2 infection. Turning to the study itself: It was bulk RNA from unsorted whole blood that was sequenced, and the chains were unpaired.

Individual cDNA molecules received unique molecular identifiers during library preparation. TCRdb re-called the 5' RACE reads with MiXCR, one entry per CDR3 protein. The sample lists approximately 64,000 distinct CDR3 sequences, just under 5% occurring once. Trimming removed 7 bases from V and 2 bases from J, with 29 bases in between. The CDR3 covers 18 residues. From germline, CDR1 is DFQATT and CDR2 SNEGSKA (reference sequence). Only a few counts were recorded for this clonotype. Its antigen is currently unknown. Points from the study as a whole: Private and CD4 specificities were missed by VDJdb matching, which favored anti-spike CD8 responses.

The sample comprised whole blood. V usage is TRBV20-1 and J usage is TRBJ2-5; D possibly uses TRBD1 or TRBD2 (6 bases each). The receptor was isolated from an adult who was a healthcare worker with PCR-confirmed SARS-CoV-2 infection or an uninfected control (not recorded which). The CDR3 spells CSGGDIGGWRVRQETQYF. The CDR3 coding sequence is TGCAGTGGAGGGGATATAGGGGGTTGGAGGGTAAGGCAAGAGACCCAGTACTTC.